A selection of T cell receptor beta chains follows, all from one sample in a study of B cell selection in AIRE deficiency. The assay was immunoSEQ multiplex PCR, and TCRdb's table has in-frame clones only and misses some. The sample lists 20,000 to 30,000 clones; roughly 90% were seen once. The sequenced sample consisted of CD4+CD25+ Tregs sorted from PBMCs. The origin of the receptors is a human donor in good health. Both conserved end residues are part of each CDR3. Each record gives: clone size, D gene, V gene, J gene, CDR3 protein, CDR3 DNA. The D gene is left open where the match is weak. Clone sizes are given selectively: once, few, many, or a class where the clone is expanded.

size: NA
D: NA
V: TRBV20-1
J: TRBJ2-1
CDR3: CSASQVDEQFF
DNA: TGCAGTGCTAGTCAGGTTGATGAGCAGTTCTTC

size: NA
D: TRBD1
V: TRBV5-1
J: TRBJ1-2
CDR3: CASSLGQGVSRANYGYTF
DNA: TGCGCCAGCAGCCTCGGACAGGGAGTTTCGAGAGCTAACTATGGCTACACCTTC

size: once
D: NA
V: TRBV10-3
J: TRBJ1-5
CDR3: CAISERGNQPQHF
DNA: TGTGCCATCAGTGAAAGGGGCAATCAGCCCCAGCATTTT

size: NA
D: NA
V: TRBV5-1
J: TRBJ2-5
CDR3: CASSLGGLNQETQYF
DNA: TGCGCCAGCAGCTTGGGAGGACTCAACCAAGAGACCCAGTACTTC

size: NA
D: NA
V: TRBV7-2
J: TRBJ1-1
CDR3: CASSLGSGALVTEAFF
DNA: TGTGCCAGCAGCTTGGGGTCAGGGGCCCTTGTCACTGAAGCTTTCTTT

size: NA
D: NA
V: TRBV6-6
J: TRBJ1-5
CDR3: CASSYASTDSNQPQHF
DNA: TGTGCCAGCAGTTACGCGTCGACAGATAGCAATCAGCCCCAGCATTTT

size: NA
D: NA
V: TRBV11-3
J: TRBJ1-2
CDR3: CASSSGRGGYTF
DNA: TGTGCCAGCAGCTCCGGACGTGGAGGCTACACCTTC

size: NA
D: TRBD1
V: TRBV7-9
J: TRBJ2-7
CDR3: CASSLGQGVTEQYF
DNA: TGTGCCAGCAGCTTAGGACAGGGTGTGACCGAGCAGTACTTC

size: NA
D: NA
V: TRBV11-2
J: TRBJ1-4
CDR3: CASLGTLTKNCFF
DNA: NA

size: NA
D: NA
V: TRBV4-3
J: TRBJ2-5
CDR3: CASSSGETQYF
DNA: TGCGCCAGCAGCTCTGGAGAGACCCAGTACTTC

size: NA
D: TRBD2
V: TRBV7-2
J: TRBJ2-1
CDR3: CASSSLGSGGTFHEQFF
DNA: TGTGCCAGCAGCTCCCTAGGTAGCGGGGGGACGTTCCATGAGCAGTTCTTC

size: once
D: TRBD1
V: TRBV27
J: TRBJ1-5
CDR3: CASRPGQVYSNQPQHF
DNA: TGTGCCAGCAGACCCGGACAGGTCTATAGCAATCAGCCCCAGCATTTT

size: NA
D: NA
V: TRBV6-1
J: TRBJ2-2
CDR3: CASSALFGTADTGELFF
DNA: TGTGCCAGCAGTGCGCTCTTCGGGACCGCGGACACCGGGGAGCTGTTTTTT

size: NA
D: NA
V: TRBV10-3
J: TRBJ2-2
CDR3: CAITRGGDSGELFF
DNA: TGTGCCATCACGAGAGGGGGGGATTCCGGGGAGCTGTTTTTT

size: NA
D: NA
V: TRBV6-1
J: TRBJ2-3
CDR3: CASSFSTDTQYF
DNA: TGTGCCAGCAGTTTCAGCACAGATACGCAGTATTTT

size: NA
D: TRBD1
V: TRBV19
J: TRBJ1-2
CDR3: CASSIVGGGSDGYTF
DNA: TGTGCCAGTAGTATCGTAGGGGGCGGATCGGATGGCTACACCTTC

size: NA
D: NA
V: TRBV7-9
J: TRBJ2-3
CDR3: CASSLTSSTDTQYF
DNA: TGTGCCAGCAGCTTAACATCCAGTACAGATACGCAGTATTTT

size: NA
D: TRBD1
V: TRBV6-5
J: TRBJ1-2
CDR3: CASSYARDRGYGYTF
DNA: TGTGCCAGCAGTTACGCAAGGGACAGGGGGTATGGCTACACCTTC

size: NA
D: NA
V: TRBV11-2
J: TRBJ1-3
CDR3: CASTSRTADSGNTIYF
DNA: TGTGCCAGCACCTCAAGGACTGCAGACTCTGGAAACACCATATATTTT

size: NA
D: NA
V: TRBV12-2
J: TRBJ1-5
CDR3: CASRLRSGTDNQPQHF
DNA: TGTGCAAGTCGCTTAAGGAGTGGGACAGACAATCAGCCCCAGCATTTT

size: NA
D: NA
V: TRBV7-9
J: TRBJ2-1
CDR3: CASSLEGWKFF
DNA: TGTGCCAGCAGCTTAGAGGGCTGGAAGTTCTTC

size: NA
D: TRBD1
V: TRBV7-9
J: TRBJ2-7
CDR3: CASSFRDRPYEQYF
DNA: TGTGCCAGCAGCTTCCGGGACAGGCCATACGAGCAGTACTTC

size: NA
D: NA
V: TRBV5-8
J: TRBJ1-6
CDR3: CASSAGESSYNSPLHF
DNA: TGTGCCAGCAGCGCGGGGGAGAGCTCCTATAATTCACCCCTCCACTTT

size: NA
D: TRBD1
V: TRBV11-2
J: TRBJ1-1
CDR3: CASSLVYRGLKGVNTEAFF
DNA: TGTGCCAGCAGCTTAGTATACAGGGGGCTCAAAGGGGTGAACACTGAAGCTTTCTTT

size: NA
D: TRBD1
V: TRBV18
J: TRBJ1-2
CDR3: CASSLGTDSYGYTF
DNA: TGTGCCAGCTCACTCGGGACAGATTCCTATGGCTACACCTTC

size: once
D: TRBD1
V: TRBV18
J: TRBJ2-5
CDR3: CASSPLPDRGPETQYF
DNA: TGTGCCAGCTCACCCCTCCCCGACAGGGGGCCTGAGACCCAGTACTTC

size: NA
D: NA
V: TRBV19
J: TRBJ1-3
CDR3: CASSIPPGNTIYF
DNA: TGTGCCAGTAGTATTCCCCCTGGAAACACCATATATTTT

size: NA
D: NA
V: TRBV29-1
J: TRBJ2-1
CDR3: CSVDRQSSYNEQFF
DNA: TGCAGCGTTGACAGGCAGAGCTCCTACAATGAGCAGTTCTTC

size: NA
D: NA
V: TRBV6-1
J: TRBJ1-2
CDR3: CASSEAYGYTF
DNA: TGTGCCAGCAGTGAAGCCTATGGCTACACCTTC

size: once
D: TRBD2
V: TRBV9
J: TRBJ2-5
CDR3: CASSGGLKQETQYF
DNA: TGTGCCAGCAGCGGGGGACTAAAACAAGAGACCCAGTACTTC

size: few
D: NA
V: TRBV30
J: TRBJ2-7
CDR3: CAWSVGSLSYF
DNA: TGTGCCTGGAGTGTAGGTTCGCTTTCCTACTTC

size: NA
D: NA
V: TRBV2
J: TRBJ2-7
CDR3: CASTGQYEQYF
DNA: TGTGCCAGCACGGGGCAGTACGAGCAGTACTTC

size: NA
D: NA
V: TRBV6-5
J: TRBJ2-5
CDR3: CASSYGRAAETQYF
DNA: TGTGCCAGCAGTTACGGCAGGGCCGCTGAGACCCAGTACTTC

size: NA
D: NA
V: TRBV28
J: TRBJ2-3
CDR3: CASSLPGPDTQYF
DNA: TGTGCCAGCAGCCTCCCCGGACCAGATACGCAGTATTTT

size: NA
D: TRBD1
V: TRBV19
J: TRBJ1-2
CDR3: CASHQGAGNYGYTF
DNA: TGTGCCAGTCACCAGGGGGCAGGTAACTATGGCTACACCTTC

size: NA
D: NA
V: TRBV13
J: TRBJ2-2
CDR3: CASSASLRPGVNTGELFF
DNA: TGTGCCAGCAGCGCGTCATTGAGGCCAGGGGTGAACACCGGGGAGCTGTTTTTT

size: NA
D: TRBD1
V: TRBV7-3
J: TRBJ2-3
CDR3: CASSFGQGDTQYF
DNA: TGTGCCAGCAGCTTCGGACAGGGTGATACGCAGTATTTT

size: NA
D: NA
V: TRBV7-2
J: TRBJ2-2
CDR3: CASSLAGLDTGELFF
DNA: TGTGCCAGCAGCTTAGCAGGTTTGGACACCGGGGAGCTGTTTTTT

size: NA
D: TRBD1
V: TRBV19
J: TRBJ1-5
CDR3: CASRTGGAWGNQPQHF
DNA: TGTGCCAGTCGGACAGGGGGGGCTTGGGGCAATCAGCCCCAGCATTTT

size: NA
D: TRBD1
V: TRBV5-1
J: TRBJ1-2
CDR3: CASSFNTGEDGYTF
DNA: TGCGCCAGCAGCTTTAATACAGGGGAAGATGGCTACACCTTC

size: NA
D: NA
V: TRBV5-1
J: TRBJ2-1
CDR3: CASSLENEQFF
DNA: TGCGCCAGCAGCTTGGAAAATGAGCAGTTCTTC

size: few
D: NA
V: TRBV18
J: TRBJ1-2
CDR3: CASSSSGVYGYTF
DNA: TGTGCCAGCTCCTCGTCGGGGGTCTATGGCTACACCTTC

size: NA
D: NA
V: TRBV28
J: TRBJ1-1
CDR3: CASSSLPPATEAFF
DNA: TGTGCCAGCAGTTCACTACCGCCCGCCACTGAAGCTTTCTTT

size: few
D: NA
V: TRBV4-3
J: TRBJ1-6
CDR3: CASSQLRDSPLHF
DNA: TGCGCCAGCAGCCAGCTCAGGGATTCACCCCTCCACTTT

size: NA
D: TRBD1
V: TRBV28
J: TRBJ1-5
CDR3: CASSYPGGYQPQHF
DNA: TGTGCCAGCAGTTACCCAGGGGGCTATCAGCCCCAGCATTTT

size: NA
D: TRBD1
V: TRBV5-1
J: TRBJ1-2
CDR3: CASSLDRGYGYTF
DNA: TGCGCCAGCAGCTTGGACAGGGGCTATGGCTACACCTTC

size: NA
D: NA
V: TRBV21-1
J: TRBJ2-1
CDR3: CASSGAGYNEQFF
DNA: TGTGCCAGCTCGGGGGCGGGATACAATGAGCAGTTCTTC

size: once
D: NA
V: TRBV6-1
J: TRBJ1-2
CDR3: CASSEPRALWGYTF
DNA: TGTGCCAGCAGTGAACCACGCGCCTTATGGGGCTACACCTTC

size: NA
D: TRBD1
V: TRBV5-1
J: TRBJ2-7
CDR3: CASSLSPPGTGGEQYF
DNA: TGCGCCAGCAGCTTGTCACCCCCCGGGACAGGGGGCGAGCAGTACTTC

size: NA
D: TRBD1
V: TRBV6-1
J: TRBJ1-1
CDR3: CASSSSGTGGNEAFF
DNA: TGTGCCAGCAGTTCGTCCGGGACAGGGGGCAATGAAGCTTTCTTT

size: NA
D: NA
V: TRBV11-2
J: TRBJ2-2
CDR3: CASSVSLSGELFF
DNA: TGTGCCAGCAGCGTGTCCCTATCCGGGGAGCTGTTTTTT

size: NA
D: NA
V: TRBV7-9
J: TRBJ1-6
CDR3: CASSPQADGGALHF
DNA: TGTGCCAGCAGCCCACAGGCTGACGGTGGCGCCCTCCACTTT

size: NA
D: NA
V: TRBV7-9
J: TRBJ2-7
CDR3: CASSRTGLVYEQYF
DNA: TGTGCCAGCAGCCGCACAGGGCTGGTCTACGAGCAGTACTTC

size: NA
D: NA
V: TRBV30
J: TRBJ2-7
CDR3: CAWSPPLRVAYEQYF
DNA: TGTGCCTGGAGTCCGCCCCTCAGGGTGGCCTACGAGCAGTACTTC

size: NA
D: NA
V: TRBV29-1
J: TRBJ2-5
CDR3: CSAGGGRETQYF
DNA: TGCAGCGCTGGTGGAGGGAGGGAGACCCAGTACTTC

size: NA
D: NA
V: TRBV19
J: TRBJ2-7
CDR3: CASSINNEQYF
DNA: TGTGCCAGTAGTATTAACAACGAGCAGTACTTC

size: few
D: NA
V: TRBV2
J: TRBJ1-1
CDR3: CASIRRVGGTEAFF
DNA: TGTGCCAGCATACGTAGGGTAGGGGGCACTGAAGCTTTCTTT